This entry lists 16 T cell receptor beta chains sequenced from one sample in a study of Graves' ophthalmopathy and Graves' hyperthyroidism. RNA served as the template for amplifying TCR beta CDR3 regions. The first round was an RT-PCR with HTBI primers, and the second round was a multiplex PCR. TCRdb re-analysed the multiplex PCR reads in MiXCR, keeping a single row per CDR3 protein. In the table there are roughly 350,000 distinct CDR3 sequences, roughly a sixth of which are singletons. Material for sequencing was peripheral blood. The receptor set was obtained from an adult woman with stable Graves' hyperthyroidism.

This clonotype was seen many times. This sequence joins TRBV6-2 or TRBV6-3 and TRBJ1-1; D gene ambiguous. V shed 6 bases and J shed 7 bases, with 9 bases lying between them. Germline V CDR1 and CDR2: MNHEY, SVGEGT. This CDR3 is built from 11 residues. CDR3 DNA: TGTGCCAGCAGCCGAGATTTTGAAGCTTTCTTT. This translates into CASSRDFEAFF.

In its sample, this clonotype was seen many times. The chain recombines TRBV5-1 with TRBJ2-2; D possibly corresponds to TRBD2 (6 bases). V lost 1 base and J lost 1, with 8 bases in between. The germline V gene encodes CDR1 SGHRS and CDR2 YFSETQ. The length of the CDR3 is 15 residues. CDR3 region: CASSLFSGNTGELFF. CDR3 sequence (DNA): TGCGCCAGCAGCTTGTTTAGCGGGAACACCGGGGAGCTGTTTTTT.

This clonotype was counted ten times or more. This chain joins TRBV19 and TRBJ2-5; no reliable D call. Germline lookup yields CDR1 LNHDA and CDR2 SQIVND (reference sequence). This CDR3 comprises 16 residues. Trimming removed 3 bases from V and 4 bases from J, with 18 bases in between. The CDR3 sequence: CASSIMFLPMGETQYF. The CDR3 bases are TGTGCCAGTAGTATCATGTTCCTGCCCATGGGAGAGACCCAGTACTTC.

This clonotype was recorded at least ten times. This chain uses TRBV28 with TRBJ1-5; no clear D. The germline V gene encodes CDR1 MDHEN and CDR2 SYDVKM. The CDR3 sequence is 14 residues long. V was pared by 4 bases and J by 9 bases, with 16 bases between. For the CDR3, the DNA is TGTGCCAGCAGTTATTCCCCTCTACTTCTGCCCCAGCATTTT. Protein: CASSYSPLLLPQHF. Combining the CDR3 with reference TRBV28 and TRBJ1-5 gives the whole variable domain DVKVTQSSRYLVKRTGEKVFLECVQDMDHENMFWYRQDPGLGLRLIYFSYDVKMKEKGDIPEGYSVSREKKERFSLILESASTNQTSMYLCASSYSPLLLPQHFGDGTRLSIL.

At least ten counts were recorded for this clonotype. The V call is TRBV5-4, the J call TRBJ1-1; D not resolved. Germline CDR1 reads SGHNT; CDR2 reads YYREEE (reference sequence). Trimming removed 4 bases from V and 5 bases from J, with 21 bases in between. The CDR3 contains 16 residues. The CDR3 DNA sequence: TGTGCCAGCAGCGCCGCCGGGAGATCCCCTCGAACTGAAGCTTTCTTT. Protein product: CASSAAGRSPRTEAFF. The entire variable domain, with the rest obtained from reference TRBV5-4 and TRBJ1-1, is as follows: ETGVTQSPTHLIKTRGQQVTLRCSSQSGHNTVSWYQQALGQGPQFIFQYYREEENGRGNFPPRFSGLQFPNYSSELNVNALELDDSALYLCASSAAGRSPRTEAFFGQGTRLTVV.

This clonotype was seen a few times. The V call is TRBV5-1, the J call TRBJ2-7; D is possibly TRBD1 or TRBD2 (5 bases each). Trimming stripped 4 bases from V and 4 bases from J, with 27 bases between. Looked up from germline, CDR1 is SGHRS and CDR2 is YFSETQ. CDR3 length: 18 residues. DNA for the CDR3: TGCGCCAGCAGCCCGGAAAGAGGGGATCAGACGAGAGGATACGAGCAGTACTTC. Translation: CASSPERGDQTRGYEQYF. Combining the CDR3 with reference TRBV5-1 and TRBJ2-7 gives the whole variable domain KAGVTQTPRYLIKTRGQQVTLSCSPISGHRSVSWYQQTPGQGLQFLFEYFSETQRNKGNFPGRFSGRQFSNSRSEMNVSTLELGDSALYLCASSPERGDQTRGYEQYFGPGTRLTVT.

This clonotype appeared many times. This may stem from a read error, because a much larger clone lies one nucleotide away. The chain is built from TRBV6-5 and TRBJ1-1, with 9 bases that match TRBD1. J gave up 4 bases and V 2 bases, and 8 bases lay outside the gene matches. Germline CDR1 is MNHEY and CDR2 is SVGAGI. The CDR3 runs to 16 residues. Here the CDR3 reads CASSYTGGVEGTEAFF. DNA for the CDR3: TGTGCCAGCAGTTACACAGGGGGCGTCGAGGGCACTGAAGCTTTCTTT.

With respect to this clonotype: This likely comes from a read error, as the CDR3 has no conserved phenylalanine or tryptophan at its end. The chain's CDR3 is CASTDLRAREAFY. The CDR3, as DNA: TGTGCCAGCACCGATTTGAGGGCCCGCGAAGCTTTCTAT. The gene calls are TRBV6-1 and TRBJ1-1; D unresolved. This CDR3 has 13 amino acids. Trimming cost V 7 bases and J 8 bases, with 17 bases left between them. Germline values: CDR1 MNHNS, CDR2 SASEGT.

This clonotype was found many times. CDR3 bases: TGTGCCAGCAGGGATCTAGCGGGAGGGCTCTACGAGCAGTACTTC. Translated: CASRDLAGGLYEQYF. V gene TRBV6-2 or TRBV6-3 combines with J gene TRBJ2-7, with 12 bases that match TRBD2. Germline CDR1 reads MNHEY; CDR2 reads SVGEGT. Losses at the gene ends were 6 bases for V and 3 bases for J; bases not matched to a gene: 6. This CDR3 has 15 amino acids.

This chain links TRBV6-2 or TRBV6-3 with TRBJ2-2; D may be TRBD1 (6 bases). V was cut by 8 bases and J by 5 bases, with 15 bases left in between. Germline values: CDR1 MNHEY, CDR2 SVGEGT. The CDR3 is made up of 14 amino acids. CDR3 DNA sequence: TGTGCCAGCCGTCTTCCAACAGGGACCGGGGAGCTGTTTTTT. Translated: CASRLPTGTGELFF.

This clonotype was detected many times. This chain uses TRBV7-3 with TRBJ2-7, with D possibly being TRBD2 (6 bases). Trimming left V 5 bases short and J 1 base short, with 15 bases between. Germline CDR1 is SGHTA and CDR2 is FQGTGA. The CDR3 has 15 residues. This chain's CDR3 is CASSPSPGTSYEQYF. CDR3 nucleotide sequence: TGTGCCAGCAGCCCATCGCCAGGGACTTCCTACGAGCAGTACTTC.

This clonotype was detected ten times or more. The chain employs TRBV6-5 and TRBJ2-7; tentatively, D is TRBD1 (6 bases). CDR3 size: 17 residues. Germline V gene data show CDR1 as MNHEY and CDR2 as SVGAGI. Deletions cut 6 bases from V and 2 bases from J, with 23 bases between. CDR3 nucleotide sequence: TGTGCCAGCAGCTCCTCCCCGGACAGAGCCCGAACCTACGAGCAGTACTTC. Amino acids: CASSSSPDRARTYEQYF.

This clonotype was seen many times. The chain employs TRBV24-1 and TRBJ1-4; a weak D match, TRBD1 (5 bases). Germline values: CDR1 KGHDR, CDR2 SFDVKD. This CDR3 spans 16 amino acids. Between the trimmed V and J ends, which lost 6 bases and 8 bases, there was a span of 21 bases. CDR3 protein: CATSPGVRGAEEKLFF. The CDR3 region has the DNA TGTGCCACCAGTCCGGGGGTTAGGGGCGCAGAGGAAAAACTGTTTTTT.

The table lists this clonotype with many counts. The V gene is TRBV27, the J gene TRBJ2-2; 8 bases line up with TRBD2. V shed 0 bases, J shed 0 bases, and the junction held 6 bases outside the gene matches. The CDR3 is made up of 18 amino acids. Germline-derived CDR1 and CDR2 are MNHEY and SMNVEV (reference sequence). CDR3 sequence (DNA): TGTGCCAGCAGTTTATCTACTAGCGGAGGCGCGAACACCGGGGAGCTGTTTTTT. Residues: CASSLSTSGGANTGELFF.

In this sample, this clonotype turned up many times. The chain is built from TRBV20-1 and TRBJ1-1; no reliable D call. Germline V gives CDR1 DFQATT, CDR2 SNEGSKA (reference sequence). The CDR3 consists of 15 residues. V was clipped by 1 base and J by 0 bases, with 12 bases between them. The CDR3 DNA sequence: TGCAGTGCTAGAGGCCCCGGGATCATGAACACTGAAGCTTTCTTT. Translation: CSARGPGIMNTEAFF.

This clonotype was recorded a few times. At one of its ends the junction is not consistent with the germline gene, which may arise from a read error. This sequence joins TRBV27 and TRBJ2-2; the match to TRBD2 covers 9 bases. The CDR3 has 19 amino acids. Germline V gene data show CDR1 as MNHEY and CDR2 as SMNVEV (reference sequence). CDR3 sequence (DNA): TGTGCCTGCAGTCCCCGGCAAGCGGGAGGAATGGCGAACACCGGGGAGCTGTTTTTT. This sequence encodes CACSPRQAGGMANTGELFF.